These 9 T cell receptor beta chains were sequenced from one sample in a study of CD8+CD57+ T cells in acquired aplastic anemia. In patients chosen for sequencing, flow cytometry had shown CD8+CD57+ cell expansion. Genomic DNA, serving as template, underwent TCR beta VDJ and CDR3 profiling. MiXCR, applied by TCRdb to the reads, yields one record per CDR3 protein. This table has 310,000 or so distinct CDR3 sequences, under 65% appearing once. The sample taken for sequencing was sorted CD4+, CD8+, or CD8+CD57+ T cells (not recorded which) from PBMCs. These receptors all stem from a human donor with aplastic anemia.

The chain recombines TRBV30 with TRBJ2-7, with 11 bases fitting TRBD2. Trimming removed 2 bases from V and 2 bases from J; junction bases left unmatched: 8. The CDR3 loop spans 16 amino acids. The germline gives CDR1 GTSNPN, CDR2 SVGIG (reference sequence). The CDR3 spells CAWSPRLAGFTYEQYF. In nucleotides, the CDR3 is TGTGCCTGGAGTCCCCGACTAGCGGGATTCACCTACGAGCAGTACTTC.

This clonotype was counted many times. V usage is TRBV11-2 and J usage is TRBJ2-5, with TRBD1 matching over 7 bases. This CDR3 is 12 amino acids long. Unmatched junction bases numbered 4, after V lost 7 bases and J lost 5 bases. The germline V gene has CDR1 SGHAT and CDR2 FQNNGV. The chain's CDR3 is CASKTGAETQYF. The CDR3 region has the DNA TGTGCCAGCAAAACAGGGGCGGAGACCCAGTACTTC.

The chain carries TRBV5-8 and TRBJ2-3, with 8 bases fitting TRBD2. Germline CDR1 is SGHTS and CDR2 is YDEGEE. Trimming cost V 4 bases and J 4 bases; bases outside gene matches: 8. The length of the CDR3 is 15 residues. The CDR3 here is CASSQLTSVSDTQYF. The CDR3 nucleotides are TGTGCCAGCAGCCAATTGACTAGCGTCTCAGATACGCAGTATTTT.

The V gene is TRBV7-9, the J gene TRBJ1-1, with D uncertain. The CDR3 extends over 12 amino acids. Trimming stripped 8 bases from V and 5 bases from J, with 12 bases between. Germline V gives CDR1 SEHNR, CDR2 FQNEAQ (reference sequence). CDR3: CASRGGETEAFF. Written as DNA, the CDR3 is TGTGCCAGCCGTGGCGGAGAGACTGAAGCTTTCTTT.

This chain connects TRBV19 to TRBJ1-2; TRBD1 might be the D (5 bases). This CDR3 contains 15 residues. Deletions cut 5 bases from V and 0 bases from J, with 13 bases between. Per the germline V gene, CDR1 is LNHDA and CDR2 is SQIVND (reference sequence). CDR3 loop: CASSLRQLANYGYTF. The DNA for the CDR3 is TGTGCCAGTAGTCTCCGACAGCTCGCTAACTATGGCTACACCTTC.

As regards this clonotype: A much more abundant neighbour one base away suggests this may be a read error. Because the CDR3 is missing its conserved closing phenylalanine or tryptophan, this is likely a read error. The V and J genes are TRBV3-1 and TRBJ2-3, with a weak D call TRBD2 (7 bases). The CDR3 runs 16 residues. Germline loops: CDR1 LGHDT, CDR2 YNNKEL (reference sequence). V shed 4 bases and J shed 3 bases, with 17 bases lying between them. CDR3 DNA sequence: TGTGCCAGCAGCCTATTAGGGGGGGGCCGTACAGATACGCAGTATCTT. This translates into CASSLLGGGRTDTQYL.

This chain connects TRBV14 to TRBJ2-7; D is perhaps TRBD2 (7 bases). V was cut by 6 bases and J by 0 bases, with 9 bases left in between. Germline CDR1 SGHDN, CDR2 FVKESK. The CDR3 totals 13 residues. In DNA form, the CDR3 reads TGTGCCAGCAGAGGGGGGGACTCCTACGAGCAGTACTTC. Amino acids: CASRGGDSYEQYF.

CDR3 region: CASSGRGGNTGELFF. In DNA, the CDR3 is TGTGCCAGCAGTGGCCGGGGCGGGAACACCGGGGAGCTGTTTTTT. The chain combines TRBV6-1 with TRBJ2-2, with D perhaps TRBD1 or TRBD2 (5 bases each). The CDR3 consists of 15 residues. Germline V CDR1 and CDR2: MNHNS, SASEGT. Trimming left V 4 bases short and J 1 base short, with 10 bases between.

The rearrangement uses TRBV2 and TRBJ1-5; TRBD1 might be the D (6 bases). V was pared by 4 bases and J by 5 bases, with 12 bases between. The germline V gene has CDR1 SNHLY and CDR2 FYNNEI. The CDR3 runs 14 residues. The DNA for the CDR3 is TGTGCCAGCAGTGGCTGGGGGGGCGATCAGCCCCAGCATTTT. The encoded protein is CASSGWGGDQPQHF.